This T cell receptor beta chain emerged from a study of blood T cells in healthy people across ages. Study-level results: Using unsorted PBMCs precluded a conclusive naive versus antigen-experienced comparison. It was the long-lived donors that had more naive CD4+ cells and higher diversity than aged donors.

Isolating PBMCs gave at least 7 million of these cells per sample. The authors ran a second PCR of about 7 to 11 cycles using a sample-barcoded 5' primer and a J-beta primer mix. Through a template-switch adaptor with 12 random nucleotides, each cDNA molecule received a tag. TCRdb reanalysed the 5' RACE reads using MiXCR and keeps one entry per CDR3 protein. The sample shows around 970,000 distinct CDR3 sequences, about 51% of them seen only once. Turning to this clonotype: The target antigen is unknown.

CDR1 is KGHDR, CDR2 SFDVKD, per germline. V was trimmed by 5 bases and J by 4 bases, leaving 19 bases between them. The CDR3 is 16 residues long. The chain recombines TRBV24-1 with TRBJ1-2, with D uncertain. The receptor was derived from an older woman in good health. Input material: blood. Here the CDR3 DNA reads TGTGCCACCAGTGTACAGATATCCGGGTCGCGCTATGGCTACACCTTC. It is translated as CATSVQISGSRYGYTF.